A selection of T cell receptor beta chains follows, all from one sample in a study of blood T cell repertoires in COVID-19. Repertoires were generated with immunoSEQ multiplex PCR, while TCRdb's copy carries only in-frame clones and drops some. The top ten hold under 15% of the sample, which has 250,000 to 350,000 clones, roughly 90% seen once. Specimen: peripheral blood. These receptors originate from a woman aged 55-70 years with acute or convalescent COVID-19. The CDR3 runs from the conserved cysteine through the conserved F or W. The order of the fields is V gene, D gene, clone size, J gene, CDR3 DNA, CDR3 protein. D genes are given only for firm matches. Clone size appears in some rows only: once, few, many, or a class for an expanded clone.

V: TRBV30; D: -; size: -; J: TRBJ1-4; DNA: TGTGCCTGGGGATCAGGGCTTGGCGGCAGGGTCATGGAAAAACTGTTTTTT; CDR3: CAWGSGLGGRVMEKLFF
V: TRBV5-4; D: TRBD2; size: -; J: TRBJ2-1; DNA: TGTGCCAGCAGTATTTCTAGCGGGGGGGCCTACAATGAGCAGTTCTTC; CDR3: CASSISSGGAYNEQFF
V: TRBV4-3; D: TRBD1; size: -; J: TRBJ2-7; DNA: TGCGCCAGCAGCCCCCAAACCCGGACAGGGGGCTATGACGAGCAGTACTTC; CDR3: CASSPQTRTGGYDEQYF
V: TRBV5-1; D: -; size: -; J: TRBJ1-6; DNA: TGCGCCAGCAGCCCGACGGCAGGGGACTACTCCAATTCACCCCTCCACTTT; CDR3: CASSPTAGDYSNSPLHF
V: TRBV3-1/TRBV3-2; D: TRBD2; size: -; J: TRBJ2-5; DNA: TGTGCCAGCAGCCAAGGGGGGAGGGGCCGAGAGACCCAGTACTTC; CDR3: CASSQGGRGRETQYF
V: TRBV3-1/TRBV3-2; D: -; size: -; J: TRBJ2-5; DNA: TGTGCCAGCAGCCCCATCGGTGAGACCCAGTACTTC; CDR3: CASSPIGETQYF
V: TRBV6-2/TRBV6-3; D: TRBD1; size: -; J: TRBJ1-5; DNA: TGTGCCAGCAGTTACAGGGGGCTGGAGCCCCAGCATTTT; CDR3: CASSYRGLEPQHF
V: TRBV7-3; D: -; size: few; J: TRBJ2-2; DNA: TGTGCCAGCAGCTTAAGTAGGGACACGATTACCGGGGAGCTGTTTTTT; CDR3: CASSLSRDTITGELFF
V: TRBV9; D: TRBD1; size: -; J: TRBJ2-2; DNA: TGTGCCAGCAGCGTAGCTACTGGACAGGGGCCCGGGGAGCTGTTTTTT; CDR3: CASSVATGQGPGELFF
V: TRBV11-3; D: TRBD1; size: -; J: TRBJ2-7; DNA: TGTGCCAGCAGCCGAGCGGGACAGGGTATCTACGAGCAGTACTTC; CDR3: CASSRAGQGIYEQYF
V: TRBV2; D: TRBD1; size: -; J: TRBJ1-1; DNA: TGTGCCAGCAGGTTTCAGGGGGCTACTGAAGCTTTCTTT; CDR3: CASRFQGATEAFF
V: TRBV7-3; D: TRBD2; size: -; J: TRBJ2-1; DNA: TGTGCCAGCAGCCCGCTCGGGACTAGCGGGAGTAGGGCTTACAATGAGCAGTTCTTC; CDR3: CASSPLGTSGSRAYNEQFF
V: TRBV9; D: -; size: -; J: TRBJ1-1; DNA: TGTGCCAGCAGCGTAGTCGCCGGGAACACTGAAGCTTTCTTT; CDR3: CASSVVAGNTEAFF
V: TRBV7-7; D: TRBD1; size: -; J: TRBJ2-2; DNA: TGTGCCAGCAGCGACAGGGCAACCGGGGAGCTGTTTTTT; CDR3: CASSDRATGELFF
V: TRBV4-1; D: -; size: -; J: TRBJ2-7; DNA: TGCGCCAGCAGCCATCCCGGGAAGAACTACGAGCAGTACTTC; CDR3: CASSHPGKNYEQYF
V: TRBV5-6; D: TRBD1; size: -; J: TRBJ2-5; DNA: TGTGCCAGCAGCTGGACAGGGAAGACCCAGTACTTC; CDR3: CASSWTGKTQYF
V: TRBV7-4; D: -; size: -; J: TRBJ1-5; DNA: TGTGCCAGCAGCTTATGGGGGGATGGCAATCAGCCCCAGCATTTT; CDR3: CASSLWGDGNQPQHF
V: TRBV7-3; D: -; size: -; J: TRBJ1-1; DNA: TGTGCCAGCAGCCCCGGCAGGGCGAACACTGAAGCTTTCTTT; CDR3: CASSPGRANTEAFF
V: TRBV28; D: TRBD2; size: -; J: TRBJ2-3; DNA: TGTGCCACCTCCTCTGGCGGGGGGGGGAATTTGGATACGCAGTATTTT; CDR3: CATSSGGGGNLDTQYF
V: TRBV5-1; D: TRBD1; size: -; J: TRBJ2-3; DNA: TGCGCCAGCAGCTCACAGGGGCTCGGGACCACAGATACGCAGTATTTT; CDR3: CASSSQGLGTTDTQYF
V: TRBV3-1/TRBV3-2; D: TRBD1; size: -; J: TRBJ2-1; DNA: TGTGCCAGCAGCCTTCTGAGAGGGGGCGTCGACGAGCAGTTCTTC; CDR3: CASSLLRGGVDEQFF
V: TRBV15; D: -; size: once; J: TRBJ2-6; DNA: TGTGCCACCAGCTCCAAGACAGTCCTCTCTGGGGCCAACGTCCTGACTTTC; CDR3: CATSSKTVLSGANVLTF
V: TRBV24-1; D: TRBD1; size: -; J: TRBJ1-5; DNA: TGTGCCACCAGTGATCCCGGGACAGGGAACAATCAGCCCCAGCATTTT; CDR3: CATSDPGTGNNQPQHF
V: TRBV3-1/TRBV3-2; D: -; size: -; J: TRBJ1-6; DNA: TGTGCCAGCAGCCAAGTTGAGGTTGGACCCCTCCACTTT; CDR3: CASSQVEVGPLHF
V: TRBV5-4; D: -; size: -; J: TRBJ2-2; DNA: TGTGCCAGCAGCTTGTCCCCAGCGGCCACCGGGGAGCTGTTTTTT; CDR3: CASSLSPAATGELFF
V: TRBV28; D: -; size: -; J: TRBJ2-2; DNA: TGTGCCAGCAGTCCCCCTATCGGCGGCCCCGGGGAGCTGTTTTTT; CDR3: CASSPPIGGPGELFF
V: TRBV18; D: -; size: -; J: TRBJ2-5; DNA: TGTGCCAGCTCACTCCAGGACAGCCAGGGGGAGACCCAGTACTTC; CDR3: CASSLQDSQGETQYF
V: TRBV28; D: -; size: -; J: TRBJ1-2; DNA: TGTGCCAGCATCTACAGTCCAGCTAACTATGGCTACACCTTC; CDR3: CASIYSPANYGYTF
V: TRBV6-5; D: -; size: -; J: TRBJ1-1; DNA: TGTGCCAGCAGCACATTAACTGAAGCTTTCTTT; CDR3: CASSTLTEAFF
V: TRBV6-2/TRBV6-3; D: -; size: once; J: TRBJ1-1; DNA: TGTGCCAGCACCCCACAGGGTCTACCCTGGGACGCTTTCTTT; CDR3: CASTPQGLPWDAFF
V: TRBV5-1; D: TRBD1; size: -; J: TRBJ1-6; DNA: TGCGCCAGCAGCACCGGGACAGGGGGCGGATTAGGTAATTCACCCCTCCACTTT; CDR3: CASSTGTGGGLGNSPLHF
V: TRBV27; D: TRBD2; size: -; J: TRBJ2-7; DNA: TGTGCCAGCAGGGGACCGGGACTAGCGGGAGCCTACGAGCAGTACTTC; CDR3: CASRGPGLAGAYEQYF
V: TRBV28; D: -; size: once; J: TRBJ1-1; DNA: TGTGCCAGCAGCCCGCAGGGGACGCCCACTGAAGCTTTCTTT; CDR3: CASSPQGTPTEAFF
V: TRBV5-1; D: TRBD2; size: -; J: TRBJ2-7; DNA: TGCGCCAGCAGCACCGGGACTAGCGGGTACGAGCAGTACTTC; CDR3: CASSTGTSGYEQYF
V: TRBV4-3; D: -; size: once; J: TRBJ1-1; DNA: TGCGCCAGCAGCCAAACACGGCTGGGGGAGGGTGAAGCTTTCTTT; CDR3: CASSQTRLGEGEAFF
V: TRBV6-2/TRBV6-3; D: TRBD2; size: -; J: TRBJ2-1; DNA: TGTGCCAGCAGTTACTATCAGCGGGAGGTTGATGAGCAGTTCTTC; CDR3: CASSYYQREVDEQFF
V: TRBV19; D: -; size: once; J: TRBJ1-4; DNA: TGTGCCAGTAGTATCCTCAGGGCCACTAATGAAAAACTGTTTTTT; CDR3: CASSILRATNEKLFF
V: TRBV7-2; D: TRBD2; size: -; J: TRBJ2-5; DNA: TGTGCCAGCAGCTCTGGACTAGCGGGCGCCCAAGAGACCCAGTACTTC; CDR3: CASSSGLAGAQETQYF
V: TRBV30; D: -; size: -; J: TRBJ1-1; DNA: TGTGCCTGGAGTGAAGCTAGAAGGAACACTGAAGCTTTCTTT; CDR3: CAWSEARRNTEAFF
V: TRBV9; D: -; size: -; J: TRBJ1-3; DNA: TGTGCCAGCAGCGAGGACACTGGAAACACCATATATTTT; CDR3: CASSEDTGNTIYF
V: TRBV11-3; D: -; size: -; J: TRBJ1-5; DNA: TGTGCCAGCAGCTTTCCAGGGGATCAGCCCCAGCATTTT; CDR3: CASSFPGDQPQHF
V: TRBV6-2/TRBV6-3; D: -; size: -; J: TRBJ2-3; DNA: TGTGCCAGCAGTCACAGCTATACGCAGTATTTT; CDR3: CASSHSYTQYF
V: TRBV5-6; D: TRBD1; size: -; J: TRBJ2-2; DNA: TGTGCCAGCAGCTTGTTGGTGACAGGGAGCACCGGGGAGCTGTTTTTT; CDR3: CASSLLVTGSTGELFF
V: TRBV6-2/TRBV6-3; D: -; size: once; J: TRBJ2-7; DNA: TGTGCCAGCACCCCCCCAGCTCGGGACGAGCAGTACTTC; CDR3: CASTPPARDEQYF
V: TRBV3-1/TRBV3-2; D: TRBD2; size: -; J: TRBJ2-7; DNA: TGTGCCAGCAGCCAAGGCTTCACTAGCGGGGGTACCTACGAGCAGTACTTC; CDR3: CASSQGFTSGGTYEQYF
V: TRBV7-9; D: -; size: once; J: TRBJ1-1; DNA: TGTGCCAGCAGGCCGGGGACACAAAGGAACACTGAAGCTTTCTTT; CDR3: CASRPGTQRNTEAFF
V: TRBV5-5; D: TRBD1; size: -; J: TRBJ2-7; DNA: TGTGCCAGCAGCTTGGCCATTTTAGGACAGGGGGTTTACGAGCAGTACTTC; CDR3: CASSLAILGQGVYEQYF
V: TRBV6-4; D: -; size: many; J: TRBJ2-2; DNA: TGTGCCAGTGGATCAGCTTTCGGTACTGGAGTCCCGAGGGAGCTGTTTTTT; CDR3: CASGSAFGTGVPRELFF
V: TRBV3-1/TRBV3-2; D: TRBD1; size: -; J: TRBJ2-7; DNA: TGTGCCAGCAGCCAAGTATGGGACAGAGCTGCCTACGAGCAGTACTTC; CDR3: CASSQVWDRAAYEQYF
V: TRBV29-1; D: -; size: -; J: TRBJ2-2; DNA: TGCAGCGCCGGTTCCGGGGAGCTGTTTTTT; CDR3: CSAGSGELFF